This T cell receptor beta chain was identified during a study of T cell repertoires in cytomegalovirus infection. Comments on this clonotype: As yet, its antigen is unknown.

TCRdb re-called the reads through MiXCR, storing one row per CDR3 protein. The sample carries 750,000 to 950,000 distinct CDR3 sequences, under 35% recorded once. V was clipped by 5 bases and J by 2 bases, with 17 bases between them. This CDR3 region has 16 residues. From germline, CDR1 is SGHVS and CDR2 FNYEAQ. Sequences were derived from cultured CD8+ T cells from PBMCs, sampled from culture after CMV antigen stimulation. The rearrangement uses TRBV7-6 and TRBJ2-3; D may be TRBD1 (6 bases). The receptor was isolated from a human donor in good health (CMV status not recorded). Some clones in this sample may be carry-over from other donors' samples. The CDR3 reads CASSPPGTPYTDTQYF. As DNA, the CDR3 is TGTGCCAGCAGCCCCCCAGGGACACCCTACACAGATACGCAGTATTTT.